The present entry profiles one T cell receptor (beta chain) with its context. Profiling relied on immunoSEQ multiplex PCR, and the TCRdb table lists in-frame clones only, not all of them. The repertoire holds 95,000 to 150,000 clones, with 85% to 95% as singletons. The sample is drawn from a study of OX40 agonist ivuxolimab in advanced cancers. As for the study in general: Cohort: about 80% men, mean age about 62, aged roughly 23 to 79.

Trimming pared 4 bases from V and 2 bases from J, leaving 13 bases between. Germline V gene lookup returns CDR1 SGHNT and CDR2 YYREEE (reference sequence). The CDR3 runs 14 residues. The chain carries TRBV5-4 and TRBJ2-7; D remains unclear. The sequencing here drew on CD4+ or CD8+ T cells sorted from blood, taken in a trial of the OX40 agonist ivuxolimab. This clonotype originated in an adult with an advanced solid tumor such as melanoma, head and neck, liver or kidney cancer. The CDR3 DNA is TGTGCCAGCAGCCCTCTCCCGGGCACCTACGAGCAGTACTTC. The encoded protein is CASSPLPGTYEQYF.